The 17 T cell receptor beta chains below come from one sample, sequenced in a study of control samples from healthy donors and cancer patients. Sequencing used immunoSEQ multiplex PCR; TCRdb keeps in-frame clones, though not all of them. Its listing shows 150,000 to 200,000 clones. The source material was blood. The receptors here all came from a woman aged 30 to 39 in good health.

The gene calls are TRBV7-9 and TRBJ2-7; D is undetermined. Germline CDR1 and CDR2: SEHNR and FQNEAQ (reference sequence). The CDR3 is 14 residues long. V lost 5 bases and J lost 3, with 14 bases in between. CDR3 bases: TGTGCCAGCAGCATCACAGCTTTAATCTACGAGCAGTACTTC. Translated: CASSITALIYEQYF. Supplemented by reference TRBV7-9 and TRBJ2-7, the full variable domain reads DTGVSQNPRHKITKRGQNVTFRCDPISEHNRLYWYRQTLGQGPEFLTYFQNEAQLEKSRLLSDRFSAERPKGSFSTLEIQRTEQGDSAMYLCASSITALIYEQYFGPGTRLTVT.

The chain has TRBV12-2 and TRBJ2-5. TRBV12-2 is labeled a pseudogene. There are 13 residues in the CDR3. The CDR3 sequence: CASRPQGRETQYF. In DNA, the CDR3 is TGTGCAAGTCGCCCGCAGGGGAGGGAGACCCAGTACTTC.

This sequence joins TRBV5-1 and TRBJ2-1; D gene unclear. The CDR3 loop spans 15 amino acids. Germline CDR1 reads SGHRS; CDR2 reads YFSETQ. Trimming stripped 0 bases from V and 2 bases from J, with 9 bases between. CDR3 sequence (DNA): TGCGCCAGCAGCTTGGCTCCAGGACCCTACAATGAGCAGTTCTTC. Protein product: CASSLAPGPYNEQFF.

The chain joins TRBV19 to TRBJ2-1; the match to TRBD2 covers 12 bases. The CDR3 sequence is 17 residues long. CDR1 and CDR2 (germline): LNHDA, SQIVND (reference sequence). Trimming removed 5 bases from V and 0 bases from J; junction bases left unmatched: 5. The CDR3 bases are TGTGCCAGTAGTCGGCTAGCGGGGGGGTCCTCCTACAATGAGCAGTTCTTC. Encoded protein: CASSRLAGGSSYNEQFF.

V and J are TRBV19 and TRBJ1-2; 12 bases match TRBD1. CDR1 and CDR2 (germline): LNHDA, SQIVND (reference sequence). V was clipped by 5 bases and J by 4 bases; unmatched bases: 17. The length of the CDR3 is 19 residues. CDR3 DNA sequence: TGTGCCAGTAGTGTCTCGGGACAGGGGGCGCCTGGGTCTGTCTATGGCTACACCTTC. Translation: CASSVSGQGAPGSVYGYTF.

The chain is built from TRBV5-4 and TRBJ2-5; 7 bases fit TRBD2. Germline trimming cut 3 bases from V and 1 base from J; bases unmatched to any gene: 9. Germline CDR1 reads SGHNT; CDR2 reads YYREEE (reference sequence). This CDR3 has 16 amino acids. CDR3: CASSWGGVTTQETQYF. The CDR3 region has the DNA TGTGCCAGCAGCTGGGGAGGGGTTACCACCCAAGAGACCCAGTACTTC.

The genes are TRBV7-2 and TRBJ1-5; no clear D gene. Trimming removed 2 bases at V and 5 bases at J, with 13 bases between. The germline gives CDR1 SGHTA, CDR2 FQGNSA. The CDR3 covers 15 residues. The CDR3 reads CASSLRYGGHQPQHF. The CDR3 DNA is TGTGCCAGCAGCTTACGGTACGGCGGACATCAGCCCCAGCATTTT.

The chain has TRBV19 and TRBJ1-2; TRBD1 is a possible D gene (5 bases). Germline assignment: CDR1 LNHDA and CDR2 SQIVND (reference sequence). There are 14 residues in the CDR3. Trimming shortened V by 3 bases and J by 2 bases, and 10 bases separated the two germline ends. The CDR3 sequence: CASSMGRVNYGYTF. The CDR3 region has the DNA TGTGCCAGTAGTATGGGCAGGGTCAACTATGGCTACACCTTC.

As for this clone: It is unclear where the CDR3 begins or ends on the DNA, so no DNA is shown, and the CDR3 is as TCRdb lists it. The chain couples TRBV6-2 or TRBV6-3 to TRBJ1-5; the D call in the table, TRBD1, was not verified against the DNA. The CDR3 comprises 21 residues, both ends counted. The V gene's germline CDR1 is MNHEY and CDR2 SVGEGT. This CDR3 is CASSTSPGQNPGQGYNQPQHF.

The rearrangement uses TRBV2 and TRBJ1-2; D might be TRBD1 (5 bases). Germline assignment: CDR1 SNHLY and CDR2 FYNNEI. V was pared by 6 bases and J by 2 bases, with 13 bases between. CDR3 size: 14 residues. This chain's CDR3 is CASRGGVRNYGYTF. CDR3 nucleotide sequence: TGTGCCAGCAGGGGGGGAGTTCGAAACTATGGCTACACCTTC.

The rearrangement joins TRBV4-2 to TRBJ1-3, with D possibly matching TRBD1 (5 bases). V was pared by 1 base and J by 8 bases, with 24 bases between. Germline V gene data show CDR1 as LGHNA and CDR2 as YNFKEQ. The CDR3 runs 18 residues. The DNA for the CDR3 is TGTGCCAGCAGCCAAGCTCCCCTGGACGGGGGGTCGGCGGACACCATATATTTT. It is translated as CASSQAPLDGGSADTIYF.

This sequence joins TRBV6-5 and TRBJ1-1; 7 bases are shared with TRBD1. CDR1 MNHEY and CDR2 SVGAGI come from the germline V gene. CDR3 length equals 16 residues. Losses at the gene ends were 2 bases for V and 5 bases for J; bases not matched to a gene: 11. The CDR3 coding sequence is TGTGCCAGCAGTTACGGGTCGCAGGGGGGAAGTACTGAAGCTTTCTTT. Translating gives CASSYGSQGGSTEAFF.

The chain is built from TRBV5-1 and TRBJ2-1, with unresolved D. This CDR3 spans 15 amino acids. Trimming stripped 2 bases from V and 1 base from J, with 10 bases between. The germline gives CDR1 SGHRS, CDR2 YFSETQ. CDR3 in amino acids: CASSFLGISYNEQFF. DNA for the CDR3: TGCGCCAGCAGCTTCCTGGGAATTTCCTACAATGAGCAGTTCTTC.

The chain carries TRBV7-2 and TRBJ1-2, with D maybe TRBD1 (5 bases). Germline CDR1 is SGHTA and CDR2 is FQGNSA. V lost 4 bases and J 2 bases, leaving 14 bases between the germline ends. The CDR3 consists of 15 residues. CDR3 amino acids: CASSSSGLPNYGYTF. In DNA form, the CDR3 reads TGTGCCAGCAGCTCTTCGGGACTGCCAAACTATGGCTACACCTTC.

V gene TRBV7-9 combines with J gene TRBJ1-5; no clear D gene. The germline V gene has CDR1 SEHNR and CDR2 FQNEAQ (reference sequence). Trimming pared 1 base from V and 4 bases from J, leaving 2 bases between. The CDR3 is made up of 12 amino acids. The CDR3 nucleotides are TGTGCCAGCAGCTTAGAGAATCAGCCCCAGCATTTT. Translation gives CASSLENQPQHF. The full variable domain, with the rest looked up from reference TRBV7-9 and TRBJ1-5, is DTGVSQNPRHKITKRGQNVTFRCDPISEHNRLYWYRQTLGQGPEFLTYFQNEAQLEKSRLLSDRFSAERPKGSFSTLEIQRTEQGDSAMYLCASSLENQPQHFGDGTRLSIL.

For the CDR3, the DNA is TGTGCCAGCAGTGATTTGTTGGAAGGATCGCATGGCTACACCTTC. Protein sequence: CASSDLLEGSHGYTF. The chain links TRBV6-1 to TRBJ1-2; D unresolved. V was pared by 3 bases and J by 6 bases, with 17 bases between. This CDR3 is 15 amino acids long. Per the germline V gene, CDR1 is MNHNS and CDR2 is SASEGT.

The chain uses TRBV30 and TRBJ1-1; 10 bases align to TRBD1. V lost 7 bases to trimming and J lost 5 bases; unmatched junction nucleotides: 10. The CDR3 is 14 amino acids. The germline V gene has CDR1 GTSNPN and CDR2 SVGIG (reference sequence). CDR3 in amino acids: CALKTGTGVTEAFF. The DNA for the CDR3 is TGTGCCTTGAAAACCGGGACAGGGGTTACTGAAGCTTTCTTT.